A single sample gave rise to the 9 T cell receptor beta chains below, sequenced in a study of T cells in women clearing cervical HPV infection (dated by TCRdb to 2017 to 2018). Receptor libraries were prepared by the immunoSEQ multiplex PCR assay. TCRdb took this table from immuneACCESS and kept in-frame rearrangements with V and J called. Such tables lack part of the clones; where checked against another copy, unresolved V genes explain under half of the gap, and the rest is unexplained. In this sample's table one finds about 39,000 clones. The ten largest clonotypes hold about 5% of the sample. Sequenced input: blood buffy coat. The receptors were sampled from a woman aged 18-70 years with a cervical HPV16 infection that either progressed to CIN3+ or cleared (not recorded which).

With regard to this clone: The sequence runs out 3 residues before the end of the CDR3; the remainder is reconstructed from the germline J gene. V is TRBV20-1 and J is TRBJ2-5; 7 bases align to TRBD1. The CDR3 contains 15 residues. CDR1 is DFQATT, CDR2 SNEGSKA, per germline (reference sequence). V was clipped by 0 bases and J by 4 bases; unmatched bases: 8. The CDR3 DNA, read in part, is TGCAGTGCTAGAGACGGAACAGGGGTGGGAGAGACC. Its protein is CSARDGTGVGET. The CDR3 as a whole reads CSARDGTGVGETQYF.

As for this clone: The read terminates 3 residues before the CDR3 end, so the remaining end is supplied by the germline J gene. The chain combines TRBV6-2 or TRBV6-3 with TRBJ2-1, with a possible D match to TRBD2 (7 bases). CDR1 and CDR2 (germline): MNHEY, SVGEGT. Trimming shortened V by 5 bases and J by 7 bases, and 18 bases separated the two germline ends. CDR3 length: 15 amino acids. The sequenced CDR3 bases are TGTGCCAGCAGTGTAGGGGGGGCCGGCCGAAATGAG. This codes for CASSVGGAGRNE. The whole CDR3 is CASSVGGAGRNEQFF.

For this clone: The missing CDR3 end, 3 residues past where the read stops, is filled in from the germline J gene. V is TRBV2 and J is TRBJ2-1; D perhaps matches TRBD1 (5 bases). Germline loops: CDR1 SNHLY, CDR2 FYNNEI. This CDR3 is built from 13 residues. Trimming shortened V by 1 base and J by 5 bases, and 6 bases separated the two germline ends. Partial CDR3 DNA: TGTGCCAGCAGTGAAGGACAGCACAATGAG. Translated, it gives CASSEGQHNE. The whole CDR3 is CASSEGQHNEQFF. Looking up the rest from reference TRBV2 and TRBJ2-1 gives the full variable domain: EPEVTQTPSHQVTQMGQEVILRCVPISNHLYFYWYRQILGQKVEFLVSFYNNEISEKSEIFDDQFSVERPDGSNFTLKIRSTKLEDSAMYFCASSEGQHNEQFFGPGTRLTVL.

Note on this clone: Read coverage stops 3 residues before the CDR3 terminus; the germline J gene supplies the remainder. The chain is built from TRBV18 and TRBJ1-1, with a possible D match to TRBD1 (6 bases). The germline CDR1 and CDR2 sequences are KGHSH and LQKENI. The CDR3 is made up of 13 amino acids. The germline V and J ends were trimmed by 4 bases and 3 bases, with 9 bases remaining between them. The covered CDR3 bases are TGTGCCAGCTCACAGGGGGTAGACACTGAA. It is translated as CASSQGVDTE. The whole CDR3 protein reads CASSQGVDTEAFF.

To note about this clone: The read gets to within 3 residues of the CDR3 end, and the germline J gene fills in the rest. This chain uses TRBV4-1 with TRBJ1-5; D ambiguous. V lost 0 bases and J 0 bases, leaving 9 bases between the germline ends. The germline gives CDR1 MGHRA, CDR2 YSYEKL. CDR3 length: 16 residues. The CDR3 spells CASSQDRGVSNQPQHF. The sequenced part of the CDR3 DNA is TGCGCCAGCAGCCAAGATCGGGGAGTTAGCAATCAGCCC.

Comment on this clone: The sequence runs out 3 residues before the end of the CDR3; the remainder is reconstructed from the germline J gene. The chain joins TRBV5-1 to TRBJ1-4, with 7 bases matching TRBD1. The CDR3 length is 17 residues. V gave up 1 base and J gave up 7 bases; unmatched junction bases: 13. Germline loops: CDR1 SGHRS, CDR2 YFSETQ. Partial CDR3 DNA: TGCGCCAGCAGCTTGACCCTGCGACAGGGTGCAAGTGAAAAA. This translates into CASSLTLRQGASEK. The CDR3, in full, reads CASSLTLRQGASEKLFF. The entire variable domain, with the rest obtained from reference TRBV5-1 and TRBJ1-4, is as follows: KAGVTQTPRYLIKTRGQQVTLSCSPISGHRSVSWYQQTPGQGLQFLFEYFSETQRNKGNFPGRFSGRQFSNSRSEMNVSTLELGDSALYLCASSLTLRQGASEKLFFGSGTQLSVL.

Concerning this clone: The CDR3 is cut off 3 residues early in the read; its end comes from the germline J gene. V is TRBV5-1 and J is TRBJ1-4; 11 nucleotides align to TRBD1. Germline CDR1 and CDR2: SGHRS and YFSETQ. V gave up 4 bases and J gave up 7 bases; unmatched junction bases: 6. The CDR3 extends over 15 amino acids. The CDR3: CASSTGQGAGEKLFF. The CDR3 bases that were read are TGCGCCAGCAGCACTGGACAGGGGGCTGGTGAAAAA.

CDR3 loop: CASSPTGGGMNTEAFF. The CDR3 DNA, read in part, is TGTGCCAGCAGTCCCACAGGGGGCGGGATGAACACTGAA. The V gene is TRBV12-3 or TRBV12-4, the J gene TRBJ1-1, with 9 nucleotides matching TRBD1. The CDR3 end is not reached by the read, which stops 3 residues before it; the germline J gene fills it in. With V trimmed by 5 bases and J by 0 bases, 7 bases remained unmatched. The CDR3 spans 16 residues.

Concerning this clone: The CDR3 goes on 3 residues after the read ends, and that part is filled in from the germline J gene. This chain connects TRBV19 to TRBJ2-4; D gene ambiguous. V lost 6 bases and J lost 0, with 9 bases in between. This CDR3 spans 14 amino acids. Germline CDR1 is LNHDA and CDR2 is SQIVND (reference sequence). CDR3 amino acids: CASSDSVAKNIQYF. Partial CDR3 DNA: TGTGCCAGTAGCGACTCCGTAGCCAAAAACATT.